Below are 20 T cell receptor beta chains sequenced from a single sample in a study of blood T cell repertoires in COVID-19 (dated by TCRdb to about 2020). Library generation was performed with the immunoSEQ multiplex PCR assay. TCRdb took over this immuneACCESS table, retaining in-frame rearrangements with V and J assigned. Such tables are incomplete; in checked studies, under half of the missing clones stem from an unresolved V gene, and the remainder is unexplained. Here the sample has 160,000 or so clones; roughly four fifths occur a single time. The ten largest clones add up to roughly 10% of the sample. Material: peripheral blood. The receptors here all came from a human donor in a cohort sampled during active COVID-19.

This clone was observed a few times. V usage is TRBV10-3 and J usage is TRBJ1-5, with D perhaps TRBD1 (6 bases). The V and J ends lost 6 bases and 3 bases respectively, with 9 bases between them. Germline CDR1 ENHRY, CDR2 SYGVKD. The CDR3 has 13 amino acids. CDR3 sequence: CAIRQGPNQPQHF. In DNA, the CDR3 is TGTGCCATCAGGCAGGGGCCCAATCAGCCCCAGCATTTT.

The chain joins TRBV5-1 to TRBJ2-5, with 7 bases lining up with TRBD2. CDR3 size: 12 residues. From germline, CDR1 is SGHRS and CDR2 YFSETQ. V was pared by 3 bases and J by 5 bases, with 1 base of the junction left unmatched. CDR3 residues: CASSWEGETQYF. CDR3 coding DNA: TGCGCCAGCAGCTGGGAGGGGGAGACCCAGTACTTC.

The V gene is TRBV4-3, the J gene TRBJ1-6, with D tentatively TRBD1 (6 bases). CDR3 length: 17 amino acids. CDR1 and CDR2 (germline): LGHNA, YSLEER. V was pared by 7 bases and J by 9 bases, with 25 bases between. As DNA, the CDR3 is TGCGCCAGCATCACAAAGGGGGATGGGGGAGAAGGTTCACCCCTCCACTTT. Translating gives CASITKGDGGEGSPLHF.

The chain links TRBV2 to TRBJ1-5, with 10 bases aligning to TRBD1. V gave up 5 bases and J gave up 6 bases; unmatched junction bases: 16. The germline CDR1 and CDR2 sequences are SNHLY and FYNNEI. The CDR3 is made up of 18 amino acids. The CDR3 region is CASSPSGTGEFVGQPQHF. CDR3 DNA sequence: TGTGCCAGCAGTCCGTCCGGGACAGGGGAATTTGTGGGTCAGCCCCAGCATTTT.

This chain joins TRBV10-3 and TRBJ2-1, with 9 nucleotides matching TRBD2. J lost 4 bases, V lost 0 bases, and 19 bases had no gene match. The CDR3 sequence is 21 residues long. Germline assignment: CDR1 ENHRY and CDR2 SYGVKD. The CDR3, as DNA: TGTGCCATCAGTGAGTCCGAAAGGGCTAGCGGGGCCGTCACCCTTTACAATGAGCAGTTCTTC. This codes for CAISESERASGAVTLYNEQFF.

This chain links TRBV19 with TRBJ2-5; 9 bases fit TRBD1. V shed 6 bases, J shed 5 bases, and the junction held 10 bases outside the gene matches. Germline CDR1 LNHDA, CDR2 SQIVND (reference sequence). The CDR3 length is 15 residues. The CDR3 DNA sequence: TGTGCCAGTAGCTCTGGACAGGGGATTATCGAGACCCAGTACTTC. Residues: CASSSGQGIIETQYF.

This clone was found a few times. V is TRBV21-1 and J is TRBJ1-2. TRBV21-1 is shown as a pseudogene. The CDR3 loop spans 14 amino acids. DNA of the CDR3: TGTGCCAGCAGCTGTGAAGAGGGCGACTATGGCTACACCTTC. It codes for CASSCEEGDYGYTF.

V and J are TRBV5-6 and TRBJ2-5; D possibly corresponds to TRBD2 (7 bases). Germline assignment: CDR1 SGHDT and CDR2 YYEEEE. This CDR3 has 16 amino acids. Trimming took off 5 bases at V and 2 bases at J, with 19 bases between the two ends. In DNA, the CDR3 is TGTGCCAGCAGGCGTCAACAGGGAGGGTGGCAAGAGACCCAGTACTTC. Translating gives CASRRQQGGWQETQYF.

The chain employs TRBV6-5 and TRBJ2-7; 8 nucleotides match TRBD1. CDR3 length equals 15 residues. Germline loops: CDR1 MNHEY, CDR2 SVGAGI. J gave up 5 bases and V 5 bases, and 11 bases lay outside the gene matches. In DNA, the CDR3 is TGTGCCAGCAGTCAGGGGGCCCTGGACGGTCACGAGCAGTACTTC. Translation: CASSQGALDGHEQYF.

About this clone itself: This sample includes further DNA sequences coding for the same CDR3. This chain joins TRBV7-8 and TRBJ1-5, with TRBD1 matching 7 bases. In germline, CDR1 is SGHVS, CDR2 FQNEAQ. The V segment lost 5 bases and the J segment 2 bases; nucleotides outside the gene matches: 3. The CDR3 sequence is 14 residues long. The CDR3 protein is CASSLGQGNQPQHF. The CDR3 DNA follows: TGTGCCAGCAGCCTAGGACAGGGCAATCAGCCCCAGCATTTT.

The chain combines TRBV5-4 with TRBJ2-5; possibly TRBD2 for D (5 bases). This CDR3 region has 14 residues. Trimming cost V 4 bases and J 2 bases, with 12 bases left between them. CDR1 is SGHNT, CDR2 YYREEE, per germline (reference sequence). The CDR3 here is CASSPGGQQETQYF. CDR3 DNA: TGTGCCAGCAGCCCTGGAGGCCAGCAAGAGACCCAGTACTTC.

The V and J genes are TRBV7-9 and TRBJ2-5; weak D call: TRBD1 (6 bases). The CDR3 spans 17 residues. V was trimmed by 5 bases and J by 2 bases, leaving 21 bases between them. In germline, CDR1 is SEHNR, CDR2 FQNEAQ (reference sequence). The CDR3 region is CASSHAGAGAQQETQYF. The CDR3 DNA reads TGTGCCAGCAGCCACGCTGGGGCAGGGGCCCAACAAGAGACCCAGTACTTC.

The V gene is TRBV19, the J gene TRBJ2-7; 7 nucleotides match TRBD2. This CDR3 comprises 15 residues. With 4 bases clipped from V and 6 bases from J, the junction kept 12 bases outside the gene matches. Germline CDR1 reads LNHDA; CDR2 reads SQIVND (reference sequence). In nucleotides, the CDR3 is TGTGCCAGTAGTACGAACCCCACTAGCGTCAGCGAGCAGTACTTC. This codes for CASSTNPTSVSEQYF.

This rearrangement joins TRBV7-8 to TRBJ2-7, with D perhaps TRBD2 (6 bases). CDR1 and CDR2 from the germline V gene are SGHVS and FQNEAQ. The V end was cut by 5 bases, the J end by 5 bases, with 16 bases between. There are 14 residues in the CDR3. Here the CDR3 reads CASSRGETSDEQYF. CDR3 coding DNA: TGTGCCAGCAGCCGAGGGGAGACTAGTGACGAGCAGTACTTC.

The J gene is TRBJ2-5, the V gene TRBV10-2; 14 nucleotides match TRBD2. CDR1 is WSHSY, CDR2 SAAADI, per germline. This CDR3 comprises 15 residues. V gave up 4 bases and J gave up 6 bases; unmatched junction bases: 4. The DNA of the CDR3 is TGCGCCAGCAGTGGGGGGACTAGCGGGAGCAAGACCCAGTACTTC. Amino acid sequence: CASSGGTSGSKTQYF.

The chain combines TRBV11-2 with TRBJ1-1, with 7 positions matching TRBD1. The length of the CDR3 is 13 residues. Unmatched junction bases numbered 10, after V lost 3 bases and J lost 12 bases. CDR1 is SGHAT and CDR2 is FQNNGV in the germline V gene. Written as DNA, the CDR3 is TGTGCCAGCAGCTTGAGCGAGACAGGGCAATCTTTCTTT. Amino acids: CASSLSETGQSFF. Combining the CDR3 with reference TRBV11-2 and TRBJ1-1 gives the whole variable domain EAGVAQSPRYKIIEKRQSVAFWCNPISGHATLYWYQQILGQGPKLLIQFQNNGVVDDSQLPKDRFSAERLKGVDSTLKIQPAKLEDSAVYLCASSLSETGQSFFGQGTRLTVV.

This chain connects TRBV2 to TRBJ1-2; tentative D call: TRBD1 (5 bases). The CDR3 spans 14 residues. The V gene lost 2 bases and the J gene lost 12 bases, with 19 bases spanning the gap. Germline lookup yields CDR1 SNHLY and CDR2 FYNNEI. The CDR3 loop reads CASSEFRGLMADTF. Here the CDR3 DNA reads TGTGCCAGCAGTGAATTTCGGGGACTAATGGCGGACACCTTC. The full variable domain, rest sourced from reference TRBV2 and TRBJ1-2, is EPEVTQTPSHQVTQMGQEVILRCVPISNHLYFYWYRQILGQKVEFLVSFYNNEISEKSEIFDDQFSVERPDGSNFTLKIRSTKLEDSAMYFCASSEFRGLMADTFGSGTRLTVV.

This chain links TRBV18 with TRBJ1-6; TRBD1 matches 7 bases. The germline gives CDR1 KGHSH, CDR2 LQKENI. The CDR3 is made up of 15 amino acids. Trimming removed 3 bases from V and 10 bases from J; junction bases left unmatched: 9. The CDR3 protein is CASSPQTGVGSPLHF. Written as DNA, the CDR3 is TGTGCCAGCTCACCCCAAACAGGGGTTGGATCACCCCTCCACTTT.

The chain links TRBV5-1 to TRBJ2-3; 7 bases align to TRBD1. Per germline, CDR1 SGHRS and CDR2 YFSETQ. CDR3 length equals 12 residues. Trimming removed 0 bases from V and 11 bases from J; junction bases left unmatched: 3. CDR3 sequence (DNA): TGCGCCAGCAGCTTGGAGGACAGGATGCAGTATTTT. Protein sequence: CASSLEDRMQYF.

The chain uses TRBV6-5 and TRBJ2-3, with a weak D call TRBD2 (5 bases). Germline lookup yields CDR1 MNHEY and CDR2 SVGAGI. Trimming removed 6 bases from V and 4 bases from J, with 11 bases in between. The CDR3 contains 13 residues. The CDR3 DNA sequence: TGTGCCAGCAGCCTTCGGCGGGCAGATACGCAGTATTTT. Amino acid sequence: CASSLRRADTQYF.